Each of the 31 T cell receptor beta chains below was sequenced from the same sample in a study of Ad26.COV2.S vaccination and SARS-CoV-2 variants. The treatment: 15 to 20 received Ad26.COV2.S at low or high dose, single or two shots; several received placebo; per-sample allocation not given. At day 63 after the first vaccine or placebo injection, samples were drawn. Produced via immunoSEQ multiplex PCR; TCRdb's table is partial and in-frame only. The sample shows under 550,000 clones, 88% of them seen only once. The sample in question was peripheral blood, obtained in a trial of Ad26.COV2.S vaccine versus placebo. These receptors all come from a person between 18 and 65 years old who received the Ad26.COV2.S COVID-19 vaccine or a placebo.

The chain links TRBV5-1 to TRBJ1-2; no definite D call. This CDR3 has 11 amino acids. CDR1 is SGHRS and CDR2 is YFSETQ in the germline V gene. V dropped 4 bases and J dropped 5 bases, with 6 bases sitting between them. The CDR3 sequence is CASSGGYGYTF. The DNA of the CDR3 is TGCGCCAGCAGCGGAGGTTATGGCTACACCTTC.

J is TRBJ1-1 and V is TRBV3-1 (or the pseudogene TRBV3-2); 7 nucleotides agree with TRBD1. The germline gives CDR1 LGHDT, CDR2 YNNKEL (reference sequence). Trimming took 3 bases from V and 6 from J; bases not matched to a gene: 13. The CDR3 is made up of 16 amino acids. DNA for the CDR3: TGTGCCAGCAGCCAGGGAGGCACTAACAGGGGCGCTGAAGCTTTCTTT. The encoded protein is CASSQGGTNRGAEAFF.

The chain has TRBV6-6 and TRBJ1-5; TRBD1 aligns across 8 bases. This CDR3 contains 17 residues. Germline lookup yields CDR1 MNHNY and CDR2 SVGAGI (reference sequence). V was clipped by 5 bases and J by 0 bases; unmatched bases: 9. CDR3 amino acids: CASSPTGAENSNQPQHF. In DNA form, the CDR3 reads TGTGCCAGCAGTCCGACAGGGGCGGAAAATAGCAATCAGCCCCAGCATTTT.

This clone was seen a handful of times. The V gene is TRBV3-1 (or the pseudogene TRBV3-2), the J gene TRBJ2-7; 8 bases match TRBD2. J lost 2 bases, V lost 3 bases, and 9 bases had no gene match. CDR1 is LGHDT, CDR2 YNNKEL, per germline (reference sequence). CDR3 length: 16 amino acids. CDR3 residues: CASSHRGLERAYEQYF. The CDR3, as DNA: TGTGCCAGCAGCCATAGGGGACTAGAGAGGGCCTACGAGCAGTACTTC.

Here the CDR3 reads CASSPGWGGTSGDEQYF. In DNA form, the CDR3 reads TGTGCCAGCAGCCCCGGCTGGGGGGGGACTAGCGGCGACGAGCAGTACTTC. This chain connects TRBV7-6 to TRBJ2-7, with 11 bases identical to TRBD2. Germline assignment: CDR1 SGHVS and CDR2 FNYEAQ. The CDR3 is made up of 17 amino acids. V lost 5 bases to trimming and J lost 5 bases; unmatched junction nucleotides: 14.

The chain recombines TRBV7-6 with TRBJ1-1; 8 nucleotides align to TRBD1. The CDR3 extends over 15 amino acids. V was clipped by 5 bases and J by 4 bases; unmatched bases: 9. Looked up from germline, CDR1 is SGHVS and CDR2 is FNYEAQ. The CDR3 DNA reads as TGTGCCAGCAGCACCCTACAGGGGGGGAGCACTGAAGCTTTCTTT. It codes for CASSTLQGGSTEAFF.

The chain links TRBV6-2 or TRBV6-3 to TRBJ1-6, with 10 nucleotides matching TRBD1. Germline V gene sequence: CDR1 MNHEY, CDR2 SVGEGT. The CDR3 consists of 15 residues. J was trimmed by 6 bases and V by 5 bases; bases with no gene match: 4. In DNA form, the CDR3 reads TGTGCCAGCAGTCTCGGGGACAGGGGTAATTCACCCCTCCACTTT. It specifies CASSLGDRGNSPLHF.

The chain combines TRBV7-9 with TRBJ2-5; 9 bases fit TRBD1. Germline V lookup: CDR1 SEHNR, CDR2 FQNEAQ (reference sequence). V gave up 0 bases and J gave up 4 bases; unmatched junction bases: 15. The CDR3 runs to 19 residues. CDR3 loop: CASSLASSLNRGLGETQYF. The CDR3 DNA reads TGTGCCAGCAGCTTAGCGTCATCTCTTAACAGGGGGCTAGGAGAGACCCAGTACTTC.

This clone was picked up one time. The chain is built from TRBV19 and TRBJ1-4, with TRBD1 as a possible D gene (6 bases). V lost 4 bases and J 6 bases, leaving 18 bases between the germline ends. This CDR3 spans 16 amino acids. The germline CDR1 and CDR2 sequences are LNHDA and SQIVND (reference sequence). CDR3 in DNA: TGTGCCAGTAGTAGAGGATTCGGGACAAGTTATGAAAAACTGTTTTTT. This codes for CASSRGFGTSYEKLFF.

The J gene is TRBJ2-2, the V gene TRBV6-5; D ambiguous. CDR1 MNHEY and CDR2 SVGAGI come from the germline V gene. V was clipped by 2 bases and J by 6 bases, with 10 bases between them. CDR3 length equals 14 residues. The CDR3: CASSYRRRSGELFF. For the CDR3, the DNA is TGTGCCAGCAGTTACCGCCGAAGGTCCGGGGAGCTGTTTTTT.

The chain is built from TRBV14 and TRBJ1-4, with 8 bases lining up with TRBD1. The V gene end was trimmed by 0 bases and the J gene end by 7 bases; junction bases not matched to a gene: 10. The CDR3 spans 17 residues. The germline CDR1 and CDR2 sequences are SGHDN and FVKESK. The CDR3 DNA sequence: TGTGCCAGCAGCCAAGACAATCCGGGACAGGTGGCTGAAAAACTGTTTTTT. This encodes CASSQDNPGQVAEKLFF.

This chain connects TRBV29-1 to TRBJ2-1; TRBD2 might be the D (5 bases). V was shortened by 3 bases and J by 0 bases, with 12 bases between the two germline ends. CDR1 SQVTM and CDR2 ANQGSEA come from the germline V gene. The CDR3 spans 15 residues. The CDR3: CSVDPAGSSYNEQFF. In nucleotides, the CDR3 is TGCAGCGTTGATCCGGCGGGTAGCTCCTACAATGAGCAGTTCTTC.

The gene calls are TRBV4-1 and TRBJ1-1; no reliable D call. Germline values: CDR1 MGHRA, CDR2 YSYEKL. The length of the CDR3 is 18 residues. V lost 0 bases and J lost 4, with 21 bases in between. The CDR3 reads CASSQDPGRLGVLTEAFF. The DNA for the CDR3 is TGCGCCAGCAGCCAAGATCCGGGTCGCCTCGGGGTTCTCACTGAAGCTTTCTTT.

In its sample, this clone was seen once. The J gene is TRBJ2-3, the V gene TRBV11-2; 8 bases align to TRBD1. V shed 5 bases and J 2 bases; nucleotides not matched to a gene: 9. The CDR3 extends over 16 amino acids. Germline CDR1 reads SGHAT; CDR2 reads FQNNGV. The CDR3 here is CASSLQGGFPTDTQYF. CDR3 DNA sequence: TGTGCCAGCAGCCTACAGGGGGGCTTCCCCACAGATACGCAGTATTTT.

V is TRBV28 and J is TRBJ1-1; D remains ambiguous. CDR1 and CDR2 from the germline V gene are MDHEN and SYDVKM. This CDR3 contains 11 residues. Trimming left V 3 bases short and J 8 bases short, with 7 bases between. For the CDR3, the DNA is TGTGCCAGCAGTTTTTCCGGAGAAGCTTTCTTT. This translates into CASSFSGEAFF. Variable domain in full (rest from reference TRBV28 and TRBJ1-1): DVKVTQSSRYLVKRTGEKVFLECVQDMDHENMFWYRQDPGLGLRLIYFSYDVKMKEKGDIPEGYSVSREKKERFSLILESASTNQTSMYLCASSFSGEAFFGQGTRLTVV.

Turning to this clone: Mismatch with germline at one junction end may stem from a read error. The rearrangement joins TRBV7-7 to TRBJ2-5; D is unclear. This CDR3 region has 12 residues. Germline lookup yields CDR1 SSHAT and CDR2 FNYEAQ (reference sequence). The CDR3 sequence is CASSPIRETQYF. In DNA, the CDR3 is TGTGCTAGCAGCCCAATTAGAGAGACCCAGTACTTC.

V gene TRBV27 combines with J gene TRBJ1-1, with D possibly TRBD1 on 6 matching bases. The CDR3 has 14 residues. Germline V CDR1 and CDR2: MNHEY, SMNVEV (reference sequence). The V and J ends lost 6 bases and 4 bases respectively, with 15 bases between them. The DNA of the CDR3 is TGTGCCAGCAGGGCTAGGGGGGGTGTCACTGAAGCTTTCTTT. Protein product: CASRARGGVTEAFF.

The chain links TRBV28 to TRBJ2-7; 9 bases map to TRBD2. This CDR3 is 14 amino acids long. V lost 5 bases and J lost 3; bases outside the gene matches: 5. CDR1 is MDHEN and CDR2 is SYDVKM in the germline V gene. This CDR3 reads CASSAGTSYYEQYF. The CDR3 DNA reads TGTGCCAGCAGTGCCGGGACTAGCTACTACGAGCAGTACTTC.

The chain carries TRBV9 and TRBJ1-1, with 7 bases that match TRBD1. After removal of 3 bases from V and 1 base from J, the junction contained 3 bases not matched to a gene. Looked up from germline, CDR1 is SGDLS and CDR2 is YYNGEE. The CDR3 consists of 14 residues. CDR3 in DNA: TGTGCCAGCAGCGCCAGACAGGGGAACACTGAAGCTTTCTTT. Translation: CASSARQGNTEAFF.

The chain uses TRBV11-2 and TRBJ2-2; D possibly matches TRBD1 or TRBD2 (5 bases each). The length of the CDR3 is 19 residues. Germline CDR1 SGHAT, CDR2 FQNNGV. V was cut by 4 bases and J by 4 bases, with 25 bases left in between. The DNA of the CDR3 is TGTGCCAGCAGCTACGGCGGGTACAGGTCGCCTTCGGGCACCGGGGAGCTGTTTTTT. Amino acids: CASSYGGYRSPSGTGELFF. Based on the CDR3 plus reference TRBV11-2 and TRBJ2-2, the full variable domain is EAGVAQSPRYKIIEKRQSVAFWCNPISGHATLYWYQQILGQGPKLLIQFQNNGVVDDSQLPKDRFSAERLKGVDSTLKIQPAKLEDSAVYLCASSYGGYRSPSGTGELFFGEGSRLTVL.

This clone was observed a handful of times. This chain joins TRBV6-5 and TRBJ2-7; tentative D call: TRBD2 (5 bases). The CDR3 covers 14 residues. The germline V gene encodes CDR1 MNHEY and CDR2 SVGAGI. V gave up 0 bases and J gave up 0 bases, with 6 bases separating them. The CDR3 DNA sequence: TGTGCCAGCAGTTACTCCCGGGGCTCCTACGAGCAGTACTTC. The encoded protein is CASSYSRGSYEQYF.

Only one count was recorded for this clone. This chain connects TRBV29-1 to TRBJ2-3; D may be TRBD1 (5 bases). CDR3 size: 13 residues. CDR1 SQVTM and CDR2 ANQGSEA come from the germline V gene. Trimming stripped 6 bases from V and 3 bases from J, with 13 bases between. CDR3 loop: CSVPYPGTDTQYF. The CDR3, as DNA: TGCAGCGTCCCCTATCCAGGGACAGATACGCAGTATTTT.

The rearrangement joins TRBV4-2 to TRBJ1-1; D is ambiguous. The CDR3 totals 15 residues. The V gene's germline CDR1 is LGHNA and CDR2 YNFKEQ. Trimming stripped 2 bases from V and 0 bases from J, with 10 bases between. DNA for the CDR3: TGTGCCAGCAGCCAACGCTTAGGAGTGAACACTGAAGCTTTCTTT. This translates into CASSQRLGVNTEAFF.

The chain has TRBV6-2 or TRBV6-3 and TRBJ2-7, with TRBD1 matching 9 bases. This CDR3 spans 16 amino acids. The ends lost 4 bases at V and 2 bases at J; junction bases unmatched: 9. Germline V gene sequence: CDR1 MNHEY, CDR2 SVGEGT. CDR3 in DNA: TGTGCCAGCAGTTCTTCACAGGGGGCGATTCCCTACGAGCAGTACTTC. It encodes CASSSSQGAIPYEQYF.

V is TRBV5-1 and J is TRBJ2-5; 13 positions agree with TRBD2. Germline V gives CDR1 SGHRS, CDR2 YFSETQ. The CDR3 is made up of 17 amino acids. V shed 4 bases and J 2 bases; nucleotides not matched to a gene: 8. The CDR3: CASSTRLAGGVQETQYF. The CDR3 bases are TGCGCCAGCAGCACTCGACTAGCGGGGGGTGTTCAAGAGACCCAGTACTTC.

V usage is TRBV25-1 and J usage is TRBJ1-2, with a tentative D call TRBD1 (5 bases). There are 13 residues in the CDR3. The V gene's germline CDR1 is MGHDK and CDR2 SYGVNS. V shed 5 bases and J shed 0 bases, with 7 bases lying between them. The CDR3, as DNA: TGTGCCAGCAGTAACAGGACTAACTATGGCTACACCTTC. It specifies CASSNRTNYGYTF.

The J gene is TRBJ2-5, the V gene TRBV19; 8 nucleotides line up with TRBD2. Germline V CDR1 and CDR2: LNHDA, SQIVND (reference sequence). The V and J ends lost 3 bases and 0 bases, in that order; junction bases with no gene match: 3. The CDR3 runs 15 residues. The CDR3 DNA is TGTGCCAGTAGTATTCGGCGGGGGGACCAAGAGACCCAGTACTTC. This gives the protein CASSIRRGDQETQYF. Combining the CDR3 with reference TRBV19 and TRBJ2-5 gives the whole variable domain DGGITQSPKYLFRKEGQNVTLSCEQNLNHDAMYWYRQDPGQGLRLIYYSQIVNDFQKGDIAEGYSVSREKKESFPLTVTSAQKNPTAFYLCASSIRRGDQETQYFGPGTRLLVL.

This clone was detected only once. The CDR3 reads CASSGGAREKLFF. DNA of the CDR3: TGTGCCAGTAGCGGGGGGGCGCGTGAAAAACTGTTTTTT. This chain joins TRBV19 and TRBJ1-4, with D tentatively TRBD1 (6 bases). V lost 6 bases and J lost 7, with 12 bases in between. Germline-derived CDR1 and CDR2 are LNHDA and SQIVND (reference sequence). This CDR3 has 13 residues.

V and J are TRBV4-3 and TRBJ1-4; tentatively, D is TRBD1 (5 bases). V was cut by 0 bases and J by 8 bases, with 16 bases left in between. Germline V gives CDR1 LGHNA, CDR2 YSLEER. The CDR3 has 16 amino acids. CDR3 sequence (DNA): TGCGCCAGCAGCCAAGATCGCAGGGTTCGGAAAGAAAAACTGTTTTTT. Residues: CASSQDRRVRKEKLFF.

The rearrangement joins TRBV7-9 to TRBJ1-3; possibly TRBD1 for D (6 bases). The CDR3 is made up of 14 amino acids. The germline V gene encodes CDR1 SEHNR and CDR2 FQNEAQ (reference sequence). V was cut by 1 base and J by 4 bases, with 8 bases left in between. CDR3 protein: CASSLDRVGNTIYF. The CDR3 coding sequence is TGTGCCAGCAGCTTAGACAGGGTCGGAAACACCATATATTTT.

There are a few counts of this clone. This chain joins TRBV19 and TRBJ1-1; no clear D. The CDR3 extends over 14 amino acids. Germline assignment: CDR1 LNHDA and CDR2 SQIVND (reference sequence). V was clipped by 3 bases and J by 1 base, with 9 bases between them. CDR3 residues: CASSIMQANTEAFF. DNA of the CDR3: TGTGCCAGTAGTATTATGCAGGCGAACACTGAAGCTTTCTTT.